Following are 16 T cell receptor beta chains from one sample sequenced in a study of T cells in Graves' hyperthyroidism and ophthalmopathy. There were TCR beta CDR3 regions amplified from RNA transcripts. First-round RT-PCR of the TCR CDR3 relied on the HTBI primer set. MiXCR, run by TCRdb on the multiplex PCR reads, gives a single entry per CDR3 protein. This repertoire shows around 300,000 distinct CDR3 sequences, about 14% found once; its top ten account for roughly 8.5%. Input material: blood. These receptors were taken from a woman in her 30s with Graves' hyperthyroidism that later progressed to Graves' ophthalmopathy.

This clonotype occurred many times. The rearrangement links TRBV28 to TRBJ2-7; D gene uncertain. The V gene's germline CDR1 is MDHEN and CDR2 SYDVKM. The CDR3 runs to 15 residues. Trimming left V 1 base short and J 7 bases short, with 17 bases between. CDR3 nucleotides: TGTGCCAGCAGTTTATCTCGGCAGGTCAGGTGGGAGCAGTACTTC. The encoded protein is CASSLSRQVRWEQYF.

The V and J genes are TRBV11-3 and TRBJ2-2; TRBD2 agrees at 8 bases. Losses at the gene ends were 2 bases for V and 3 bases for J; bases not matched to a gene: 8. Germline-derived CDR1 and CDR2 are SGHNT and YENEEA. The CDR3 runs to 17 residues. CDR3 protein: CASSLSSREGYTGELFF. CDR3 coding DNA: TGTGCCAGCAGCTTATCTTCCCGGGAGGGGTACACCGGGGAGCTGTTTTTT.

This clonotype was counted ten times or more. This chain links TRBV11-1 with TRBJ2-1; TRBD2 matches at 7 bases. Losses at the gene ends were 5 bases for V and 7 bases for J; bases not matched to a gene: 23. Germline V gene data show CDR1 as SGHAT and CDR2 as FQDESV (reference sequence). The CDR3 spans 19 residues. The CDR3 sequence: CASSPLFPREGGDSNEQFF. For the CDR3, the DNA is TGTGCCAGCAGCCCCCTATTCCCGCGTGAGGGAGGGGACTCTAATGAGCAGTTCTTC.

This clonotype appeared many times. The genes are TRBV28 and TRBJ2-7, with D possibly being TRBD1 (6 bases). CDR1 and CDR2 (germline): MDHEN, SYDVKM. The CDR3 contains 15 residues. Trimming left V 1 base short and J 3 bases short, with 13 bases between. The CDR3, as DNA: TGTGCCAGCAGTTTATCACAGGGATCGCTCTACGAGCAGTACTTC. As protein: CASSLSQGSLYEQYF.

About this clonotype: A single base separates this from a much larger clone, so it may be a read error. This chain joins TRBV24-1 and TRBJ1-5; the D gene is possibly TRBD1 (5 bases). Germline loops: CDR1 KGHDR, CDR2 SFDVKD. The CDR3 loop spans 15 amino acids. The CDR3 reads CATSDGWGSNRPQHF. The CDR3 region has the DNA TGTGCCACCAGTGATGGGTGGGGGAGCAATCGGCCCCAGCATTTT.

This clonotype was detected ten times or more. V is TRBV11-1 and J is TRBJ2-7; the match to TRBD1 covers 10 bases. Germline V CDR1 and CDR2: SGHAT, FQDESV (reference sequence). V trimming: 5 bases; J trimming: 7 bases; junction bases outside the gene matches: 8. The CDR3 length is 14 residues. CDR3 sequence reads: CASSTRQGAGEQYF. The CDR3 DNA sequence: TGTGCCAGCAGCACCCGACAGGGGGCAGGGGAGCAGTACTTC.

The table lists this clonotype with many counts. The chain couples TRBV3-1 to TRBJ2-2, with 12 bases lining up with TRBD2. This CDR3 spans 18 amino acids. With 4 bases clipped from V and 2 bases from J, the junction kept 8 bases outside the gene matches. Germline V gene sequence: CDR1 LGHDT, CDR2 YNNKEL (reference sequence). DNA of the CDR3: TGTGCCAGCAGCCCGGATTGGACTAGCGGGGACAACACCGGGGAGCTGTTTTTT. Translating gives CASSPDWTSGDNTGELFF.

This clonotype was counted ten times or more. The rearrangement links TRBV7-2 to TRBJ2-1, with D uncertain. Trimming removed 4 bases at V and 5 bases at J, with 18 bases between. This CDR3 comprises 16 residues. CDR1 and CDR2 from the germline V gene are SGHTA and FQGNSA. The CDR3 spells CASSSPRPEIHNEQFF. CDR3 DNA: TGTGCCAGCAGCTCACCACGACCCGAAATCCACAATGAGCAGTTCTTC.

This clonotype was found many times. The CDR3 DNA sequence: TGTGCCAGCTCATCGACTAGCGGGAGCACAGATACGCAGTATTTT. It translates to CASSSTSGSTDTQYF. J is TRBJ2-3 and V is TRBV18, with 10 bases fitting TRBD2. The junction had 2 bases not matched to a gene; V was cut back by 5 bases and J by 0 bases. The germline gives CDR1 KGHSH, CDR2 LQKENI. This CDR3 has 15 residues.

In its sample, this clonotype was seen a few times. The gene calls are TRBV6-1 and TRBJ2-4, with D possibly being TRBD1 (6 bases). CDR1 is MNHNS and CDR2 is SASEGT in the germline V gene. This CDR3 is 14 amino acids long. Trimming removed 3 bases from V and 9 bases from J, with 15 bases in between. The CDR3 is CASSEFTGSGIQYF. In DNA form, the CDR3 reads TGTGCCAGCAGTGAGTTTACAGGGTCAGGCATTCAGTACTTC.

This clonotype was found many times. The rearrangement uses TRBV28 and TRBJ1-2; D is unclear. The CDR3 runs 12 residues. Trimming cost V 5 bases and J 5 bases, with 9 bases left between them. Germline loops: CDR1 MDHEN, CDR2 SYDVKM. The CDR3 spells CASSPRSYGYTF. In nucleotides, the CDR3 is TGTGCCAGCAGTCCCCGATCGTATGGCTACACCTTC.

V gene TRBV7-9 combines with J gene TRBJ2-1, with D tentatively TRBD2 (5 bases). The CDR3 runs 16 residues. The V gene's germline CDR1 is SEHNR and CDR2 FQNEAQ (reference sequence). Between the trimmed V and J ends, which lost 8 bases and 0 bases, there was a span of 17 bases. CDR3 sequence reads: CASRGHIASSYNEQFF. For the CDR3, the DNA is TGTGCCAGCCGCGGGCACATTGCGAGCTCCTACAATGAGCAGTTCTTC. Drawing the rest from reference TRBV7-9 and TRBJ2-1, the complete variable domain is DTGVSQNPRHKITKRGQNVTFRCDPISEHNRLYWYRQTLGQGPEFLTYFQNEAQLEKSRLLSDRFSAERPKGSFSTLEIQRTEQGDSAMYLCASRGHIASSYNEQFFGPGTRLTVL.

Only a few counts were recorded for this clonotype. At one end, the junction sequence differs from germline, possibly due to a read error. V is TRBV6-1 and J is TRBJ2-2; maybe TRBD2 (6 bases). The CDR3 extends over 12 amino acids. Per germline, CDR1 MNHNS and CDR2 SASEGT. The CDR3 protein is CASSSLTGGLFF. The CDR3 DNA reads as TGTGCCAGCAGCTCCCTAACCGGGGGGCTGTTTTTT.

V is TRBV5-8 and J is TRBJ2-7; D not certain. The CDR3 sequence is 14 residues long. CDR1 and CDR2 from the germline V gene are SGHTS and YDEGEE. The germline V and J ends were trimmed by 0 bases and 3 bases, with 10 bases remaining between them. CDR3 bases: TGTGCCAGCAGCTTGGTCCAGGCGGTCTACGAGCAGTACTTC. Protein product: CASSLVQAVYEQYF.

This clonotype appeared many times. V and J are TRBV6-2 or TRBV6-3 and TRBJ2-3, with D perhaps TRBD1 (5 bases). Trimming removed 7 bases at V and 5 bases at J, with 13 bases between. The germline V gene has CDR1 MNHEY and CDR2 SVGEGT. This CDR3 is built from 13 residues. DNA of the CDR3: TGTGCCAGCACCGAGGTTAGGGGAGATACGCAGTATTTT. This gives the protein CASTEVRGDTQYF.

There are a few counts of this clonotype. A much larger clone sits a single nucleotide away, making a read error possible. The genes are TRBV11-2 and TRBJ1-1, with 7 bases aligning to TRBD1. The germline gives CDR1 SGHAT, CDR2 FQNNGV. With 6 bases clipped from V and 4 bases from J, the junction kept 8 bases outside the gene matches. CDR3 length: 14 residues. For the CDR3, the DNA is TGTGCCAGCAGGGAAAGGGAGGGGGCCACTGAAGCTTTCTTT. The encoded protein is CASREREGATEAFF.